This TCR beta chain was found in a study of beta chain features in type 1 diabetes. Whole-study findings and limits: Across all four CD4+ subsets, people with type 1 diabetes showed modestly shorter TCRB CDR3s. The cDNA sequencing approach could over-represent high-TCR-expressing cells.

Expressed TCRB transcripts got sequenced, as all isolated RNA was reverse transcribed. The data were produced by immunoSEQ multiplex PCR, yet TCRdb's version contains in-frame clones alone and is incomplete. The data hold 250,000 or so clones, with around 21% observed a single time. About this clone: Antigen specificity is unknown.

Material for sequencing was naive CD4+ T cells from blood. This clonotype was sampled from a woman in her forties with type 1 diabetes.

CDR3 in amino acids: CAWSGYTGGRLAGGETQYF. DNA for the CDR3: TGTGCCTGGAGTGGCTACACAGGGGGTCGGCTAGCGGGAGGGGAGACCCAGTACTTC. The chain recombines TRBV30 with TRBJ2-5, with 12 bases lining up with TRBD2. Trimming removed 1 base from V and 5 bases from J; junction bases left unmatched: 17. CDR1 and CDR2 from the germline V gene are GTSNPN and SVGIG (reference sequence). There are 19 residues in the CDR3. The full variable domain, completed using reference TRBV30 and TRBJ2-5, is SQTIHQWPATLVQPVGSPLSLECTVEGTSNPNLYWYRQAAGRGLQLLFYSVGIGQISSEVPQNLSASRPQDRQFILSSKKLLLSDSGFYLCAWSGYTGGRLAGGETQYFGPGTRLLVL.